One and the same sample provided the 14 T cell receptor beta chains below, sequenced in a study of shared clonotypes between healthy human individuals. Sequencing was performed with immunoSEQ multiplex PCR; in TCRdb, only in-frame clones are kept and a portion is missing. The repertoire consists of approximately 1.5 million clones, with 95% to 99% occurring once and the leading ten covering roughly 0.4%. Sequencing input: naive CD4+ T cells sorted from blood. Described subset: CD45RA+ positively selected. The receptors here all came from a man under 40 in good health.

The chain uses TRBV6-1 and TRBJ1-5, with D possibly matching TRBD1 (5 bases). Germline assignment: CDR1 MNHNS and CDR2 SASEGT. The CDR3 runs 14 residues. V lost 0 bases and J lost 4, with 7 bases in between. The CDR3 bases are TGTGCCAGCAGTGAAGCGGGACGGAATCAGCCCCAGCATTTT. Its protein is CASSEAGRNQPQHF.

This chain joins TRBV6-5 and TRBJ2-5, with a possible D match to TRBD1 (5 bases). Germline loops: CDR1 MNHEY, CDR2 SVGAGI. V lost 6 bases, J lost 5 bases, and 13 bases lay in between. CDR3 length: 13 residues. The CDR3 is CASRSDSRETQYF. For the CDR3, the DNA is TGTGCCAGCAGATCCGACAGTAGGGAGACCCAGTACTTC.

The chain joins TRBV10-2 to TRBJ2-7; 11 nucleotides agree with TRBD2. J lost 3 bases, V lost 5 bases, and 6 bases had no gene match. Germline V gene data show CDR1 as WSHSY and CDR2 as SAAADI. The CDR3 covers 15 residues. DNA of the CDR3: TGCGCCAGCAGTCCCTCCGGGACTAGCGGCTACGAGCAGTACTTC. Translating it yields CASSPSGTSGYEQYF.

V gene TRBV18 combines with J gene TRBJ2-7; D gene ambiguous. The CDR3 runs to 12 residues. Germline V lookup: CDR1 KGHSH, CDR2 LQKENI. The germline V and J ends were trimmed by 5 bases and 2 bases, with 7 bases remaining between them. This CDR3 reads CASSSLTYEQYF. CDR3 nucleotide sequence: TGTGCCAGCTCATCCTTAACCTACGAGCAGTACTTC.

The V and J genes are TRBV9 and TRBJ2-7; no clear D gene. The CDR3 covers 15 residues. Germline CDR1 SGDLS, CDR2 YYNGEE. The ends were cut back, 0 bases at V and 0 bases at J, with 10 bases in the middle. Written as DNA, the CDR3 is TGTGCCAGCAGCGTAGGGGTTTCAACCTCCTACGAGCAGTACTTC. Translation: CASSVGVSTSYEQYF.

This chain links TRBV9 with TRBJ2-3; D unclear. Trimming took 0 bases from V and 3 from J, leaving 14 bases between them. CDR3 length equals 16 residues. In germline, CDR1 is SGDLS, CDR2 YYNGEE. CDR3: CASSVVPRESTDTQYF. The CDR3 region has the DNA TGTGCCAGCAGCGTAGTCCCGAGAGAGAGTACAGATACGCAGTATTTT. The full variable domain, completed using reference TRBV9 and TRBJ2-3, is DSGVTQTPKHLITATGQRVTLRCSPRSGDLSVYWYQQSLDQGLQFLIQYYNGEERAKGNILERFSAQQFPDLHSELNLSSLELGDSALYFCASSVVPRESTDTQYFGPGTRLTVL.

The chain recombines TRBV20-1 with TRBJ2-7, with D unresolved. Germline assignment: CDR1 DFQATT and CDR2 SNEGSKA (reference sequence). The V gene lost 7 bases and the J gene lost 1 base, with 8 bases spanning the gap. The CDR3 is 11 amino acids. CDR3 DNA: TGCAGTGTTTGGTTATCCTACGAGCAGTACTTC. It translates to CSVWLSYEQYF.

This clone was seen just once. V usage is TRBV18 and J usage is TRBJ2-5; D not certain. Germline lookup yields CDR1 KGHSH and CDR2 LQKENI. Trimming removed 3 bases at V and 4 bases at J, with 12 bases between. The CDR3 contains 14 residues. The CDR3 DNA reads TGTGCCAGCTCACCCGACCCCTCCCCAGAGACCCAGTACTTC. Translating gives CASSPDPSPETQYF.

Concerning this clone: Within the sample, other DNA sequences also encode this same CDR3. The chain joins TRBV6-5 to TRBJ1-1; D ambiguous. Trimming left V 6 bases short and J 1 base short, with 9 bases between. This CDR3 spans 13 amino acids. Per germline, CDR1 MNHEY and CDR2 SVGAGI. The DNA of the CDR3 is TGTGCCAGCAGCCTTCGGCAGAACACTGAAGCTTTCTTT. This gives the protein CASSLRQNTEAFF.

The count of this clone is one. The J gene is TRBJ2-1, the V gene TRBV7-2; 9 positions agree with TRBD1. The germline gives CDR1 SGHTA, CDR2 FQGNSA. There are 15 residues in the CDR3. J was trimmed by 5 bases and V by 5 bases; bases with no gene match: 7. The CDR3 DNA is TGTGCCAGCAGCCAAGGACAGGGGTCTCACAATGAGCAGTTCTTC. Translation: CASSQGQGSHNEQFF.

The chain carries TRBV10-3 and TRBJ2-5, with D uncertain. V lost 8 bases, J lost 5 bases, and 15 bases lay in between. Per the germline V gene, CDR1 is ENHRY and CDR2 is SYGVKD. The length of the CDR3 is 13 residues. CDR3 sequence reads: CAIGEGDGETQYF. CDR3 DNA: TGTGCCATCGGGGAAGGTGATGGGGAGACCCAGTACTTC.

The chain combines TRBV11-2 with TRBJ2-1; D possibly corresponds to TRBD1 (6 bases). The CDR3 has 18 amino acids. V lost 0 bases and J 1 base, leaving 16 bases between the germline ends. CDR1 and CDR2 (germline): SGHAT, FQNNGV. The CDR3, as DNA: TGTGCCAGCAGCTTAGATGGTTTTCTGGGGGCATCCTACAATGAGCAGTTCTTC. Its translation: CASSLDGFLGASYNEQFF.

The V call is TRBV7-9, the J call TRBJ2-1; D gene ambiguous. Per the germline V gene, CDR1 is SEHNR and CDR2 is FQNEAQ (reference sequence). V lost 5 bases and J lost 10, with 9 bases in between. This CDR3 is 11 amino acids long. The CDR3 DNA is TGTGCCAGCAGCCGAAGCATCGAGCAGTTCTTC. Its protein is CASSRSIEQFF.

V is TRBV9 and J is TRBJ2-3; TRBD1 agrees at 7 bases. The germline CDR1 and CDR2 sequences are SGDLS and YYNGEE. Unmatched junction bases numbered 15, after V lost 4 bases and J lost 7 bases. The CDR3 is 16 residues long. CDR3 loop: CASSFHRGSLGYTQYF. The CDR3 nucleotides are TGTGCCAGCAGCTTCCACAGGGGTTCACTCGGGTATACGCAGTATTTT.